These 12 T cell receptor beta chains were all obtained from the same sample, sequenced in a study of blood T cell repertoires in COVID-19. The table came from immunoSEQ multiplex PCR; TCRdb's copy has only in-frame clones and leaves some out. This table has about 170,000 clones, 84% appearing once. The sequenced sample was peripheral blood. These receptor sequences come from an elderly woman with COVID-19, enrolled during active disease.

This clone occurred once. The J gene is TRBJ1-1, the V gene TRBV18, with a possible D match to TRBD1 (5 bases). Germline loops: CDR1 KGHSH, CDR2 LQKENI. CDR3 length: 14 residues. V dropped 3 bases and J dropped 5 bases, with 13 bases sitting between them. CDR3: CASSPLQVGTEAFF. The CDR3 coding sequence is TGTGCCAGCTCACCTTTACAGGTGGGTACTGAAGCTTTCTTT.

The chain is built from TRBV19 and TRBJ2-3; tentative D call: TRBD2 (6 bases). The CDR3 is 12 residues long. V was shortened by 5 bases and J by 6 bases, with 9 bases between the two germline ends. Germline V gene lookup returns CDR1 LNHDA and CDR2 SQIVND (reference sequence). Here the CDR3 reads CASSPAGDTQYF. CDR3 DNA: TGTGCCAGTAGTCCCGCGGGGGATACGCAGTATTTT.

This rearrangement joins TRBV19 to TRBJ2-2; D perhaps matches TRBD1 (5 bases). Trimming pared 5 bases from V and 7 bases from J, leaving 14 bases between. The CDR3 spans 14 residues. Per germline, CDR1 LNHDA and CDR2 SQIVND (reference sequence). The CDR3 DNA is TGTGCCAGTAGTTGGCAGGGTACAGGCGGGGAGCTGTTTTTT. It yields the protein CASSWQGTGGELFF.

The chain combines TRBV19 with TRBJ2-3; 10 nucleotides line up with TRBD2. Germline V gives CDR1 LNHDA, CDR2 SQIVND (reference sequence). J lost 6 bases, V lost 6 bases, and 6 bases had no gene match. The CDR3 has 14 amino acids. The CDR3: CASSELAGLDTQYF. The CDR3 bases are TGTGCCAGTAGCGAACTAGCGGGGTTGGATACGCAGTATTTT.

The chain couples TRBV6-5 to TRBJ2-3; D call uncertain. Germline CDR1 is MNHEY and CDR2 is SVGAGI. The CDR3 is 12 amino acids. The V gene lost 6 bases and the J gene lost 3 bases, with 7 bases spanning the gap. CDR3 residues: CASSLRTDTQYF. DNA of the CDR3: TGTGCCAGCAGCCTAAGAACAGATACGCAGTATTTT.

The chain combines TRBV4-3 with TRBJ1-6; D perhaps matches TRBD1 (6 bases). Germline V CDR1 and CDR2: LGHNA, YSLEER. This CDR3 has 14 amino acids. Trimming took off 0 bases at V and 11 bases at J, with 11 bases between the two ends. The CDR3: CASSQESGVAPLHF. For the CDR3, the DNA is TGCGCCAGCAGCCAAGAATCAGGGGTTGCACCCCTCCACTTT.

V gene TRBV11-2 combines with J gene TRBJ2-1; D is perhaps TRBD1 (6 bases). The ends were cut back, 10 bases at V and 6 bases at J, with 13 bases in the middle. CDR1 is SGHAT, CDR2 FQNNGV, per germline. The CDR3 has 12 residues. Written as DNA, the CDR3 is TGTGCCACCGGGACACCAGGCAATGAGCAGTTCTTC. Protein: CATGTPGNEQFF.

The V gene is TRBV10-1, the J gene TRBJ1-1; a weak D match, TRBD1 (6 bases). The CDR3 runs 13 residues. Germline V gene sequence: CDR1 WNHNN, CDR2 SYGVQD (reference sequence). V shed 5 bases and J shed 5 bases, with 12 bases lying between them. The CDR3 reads CASSPTQGTEAFF. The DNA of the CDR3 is TGCGCCAGCAGTCCAACTCAGGGGACTGAAGCTTTCTTT.

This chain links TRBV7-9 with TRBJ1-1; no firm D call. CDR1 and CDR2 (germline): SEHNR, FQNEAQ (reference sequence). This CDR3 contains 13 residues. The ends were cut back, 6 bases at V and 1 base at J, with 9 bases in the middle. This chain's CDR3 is CASSRVGNTEAFF. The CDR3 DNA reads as TGTGCCAGCAGTCGGGTGGGGAACACTGAAGCTTTCTTT.

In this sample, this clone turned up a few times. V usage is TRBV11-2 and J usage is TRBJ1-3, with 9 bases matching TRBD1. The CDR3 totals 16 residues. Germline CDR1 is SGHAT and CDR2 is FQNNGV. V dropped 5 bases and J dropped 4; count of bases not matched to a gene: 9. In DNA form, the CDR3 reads TGTGCCAGCAGCCCCCGGACAGGGGCGCTCGGAAACACCATATATTTT. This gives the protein CASSPRTGALGNTIYF.

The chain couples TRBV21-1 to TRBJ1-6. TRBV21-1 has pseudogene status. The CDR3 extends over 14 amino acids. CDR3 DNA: TGTGCCAGCAGCTCCCCGACCGGGAAGTCACCCCTCCACTTT. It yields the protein CASSSPTGKSPLHF.

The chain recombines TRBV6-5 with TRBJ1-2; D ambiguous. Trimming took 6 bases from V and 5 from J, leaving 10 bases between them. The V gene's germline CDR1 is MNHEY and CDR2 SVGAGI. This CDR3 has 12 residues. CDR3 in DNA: TGTGCCAGCAGCGATACTGCATATGGCTACACCTTC. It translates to CASSDTAYGYTF.